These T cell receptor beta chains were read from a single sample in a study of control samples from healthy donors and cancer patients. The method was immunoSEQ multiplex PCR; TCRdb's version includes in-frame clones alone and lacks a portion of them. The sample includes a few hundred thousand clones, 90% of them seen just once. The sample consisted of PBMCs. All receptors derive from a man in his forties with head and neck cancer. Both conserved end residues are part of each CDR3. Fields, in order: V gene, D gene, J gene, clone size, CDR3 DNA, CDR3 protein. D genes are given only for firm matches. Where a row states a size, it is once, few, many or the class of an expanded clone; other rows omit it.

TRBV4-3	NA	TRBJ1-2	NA	TGCGCCAGCAGCCAAGCAGCGCCAGGGATCAACTATGGCTACACCTTC	CASSQAAPGINYGYTF
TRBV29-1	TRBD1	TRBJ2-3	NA	TGCAGCGTTGGGACAGGGAGCACAGATACGCAGTATTTT	CSVGTGSTDTQYF
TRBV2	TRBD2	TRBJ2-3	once	TGTGCCAGCAGAGGGCGCCCAGCGGGAGGACTCACAGATACGCAGTATTTT	CASRGRPAGGLTDTQYF
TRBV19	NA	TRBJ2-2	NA	TGTGCCAGTAGTATCTCCAGGGAGGCCGGGGAGCTGTTTTTT	CASSISREAGELFF
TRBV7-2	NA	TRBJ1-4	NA	TGTGCCAGCAGCGTAAGAAAACAGGGTTCTGAAAAACTGTTTTTT	CASSVRKQGSEKLFF
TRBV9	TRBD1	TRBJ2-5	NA	TGTGCCAGCGCCCGACAGGGTATGGGGGAGACCCAGTACTTC	CASARQGMGETQYF
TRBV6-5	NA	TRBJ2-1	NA	TGTGCCAGCACCAGGGACTCCGACAATGAGCAGTTCTTC	CASTRDSDNEQFF
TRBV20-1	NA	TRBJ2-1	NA	TGCAGTGCTAGCGAGAATGAGCAGTTCTTC	CSASENEQFF
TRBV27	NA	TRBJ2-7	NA	TGTGCCAGCAGTTTATTTAGACCTCCGACCCCCTACGAGCAGTACTTC	CASSLFRPPTPYEQYF
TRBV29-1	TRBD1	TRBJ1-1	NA	TGCAGCGTTAGACAGGGGAGGGACACTGAAGCTTTCTTT	CSVRQGRDTEAFF
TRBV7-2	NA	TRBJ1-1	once	TGTGCCAGCAGCTTAGTTCCAGGGTGGGCCACTGAAGCTTTCTTT	CASSLVPGWATEAFF
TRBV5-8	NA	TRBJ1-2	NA	TGTGCCAGCAGCTTGGTCAGAACTAACTATGGCTACACCTTC	CASSLVRTNYGYTF
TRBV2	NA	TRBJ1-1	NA	TGTGCCAGCAGTCCCTTTGCTTCAAACACTGAAGCTTTCTTT	CASSPFASNTEAFF
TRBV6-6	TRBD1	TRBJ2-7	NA	TGTGCCAGCACCGGGACAGCCGCCTACGAGCAGTACTTC	CASTGTAAYEQYF
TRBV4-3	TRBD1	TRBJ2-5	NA	TGCGCCAGCAGCCAAGAACACAGGGGGGAAGAGACCCAGCACTTC	CASSQEHRGEETQHF
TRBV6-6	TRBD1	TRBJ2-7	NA	TGTGCCAGCAGTTACGTGGGACAGAGCTCCTACGAGCAGTACTTC	CASSYVGQSSYEQYF
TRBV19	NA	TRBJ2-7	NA	TGTGCCAGTAGTATAGCAGGGGACGAGCAGTACTTC	CASSIAGDEQYF